The T cell receptor (beta chain) under discussion was sequenced for a study of blood T cells in healthy people across ages. V shed 7 bases and J shed 2 bases, with 8 bases lying between them. The CDR3 has 13 amino acids. A second PCR, run for about 7 to 11 cycles, used a sample-barcoded 5' primer plus a J-beta primer mix. TCRdb itself ran the 5' RACE reads through MiXCR, one entry per CDR3 protein. The data show over 600,000 distinct CDR3 sequences, about 45% seen once. Sequenced material: blood. The rearrangement joins TRBV12-3 or TRBV12-4 to TRBJ2-2; no reliable D call. The sequence was obtained from a man older than 75 in good health. The CDR3 is CASTHINTGELFF. CDR3 nucleotides: TGTGCCAGCACTCACATCAACACCGGGGAGCTGTTTTTT.